Below are 25 T cell receptor beta chains sequenced from a single sample in a study of T cells in Graves' hyperthyroidism and ophthalmopathy. Amplified TCR beta CDR3 regions derived from RNA transcripts. TCR CDR3 regions were first amplified by RT-PCR with HTBI primers. TCRdb used MiXCR to reprocess the multiplex PCR reads, holding one entry per CDR3 protein. This table holds under 400,000 distinct CDR3 sequences, roughly 25% found once. Sequencing was carried out using blood. The receptors here all came from a man between 50 and 59 years old with Graves' hyperthyroidism.

This clonotype turned up a few times. The V call is TRBV12-3 or TRBV12-4, the J call TRBJ2-7, with a weak D call TRBD1 (5 bases). Trimming removed 3 bases at V and 2 bases at J, with 14 bases between. The CDR3 runs 15 residues. CDR3 in amino acids: CASSLIGVNPYEQYF. Here the CDR3 DNA reads TGTGCCAGCAGTTTGATAGGGGTGAATCCCTACGAGCAGTACTTC.

This rearrangement joins TRBV27 to TRBJ2-5; 11 nucleotides line up with TRBD2. The V gene's germline CDR1 is MNHEY and CDR2 SMNVEV (reference sequence). The ends lost 4 bases at V and 1 base at J; junction bases unmatched: 5. This CDR3 region has 16 residues. CDR3 DNA sequence: TGTGCCAGCAGTTCCAGACTAGCGGGGACCCAAGAGACCCAGTACTTC. It is translated as CASSSRLAGTQETQYF.

This clonotype was seen a handful of times. The J gene is TRBJ2-3, the V gene TRBV18; 8 nucleotides match TRBD2. Per germline, CDR1 KGHSH and CDR2 LQKENI. V lost 3 bases and J lost 1; bases outside the gene matches: 3. The CDR3 runs to 15 residues. Written as DNA, the CDR3 is TGTGCCAGCTCACCGGAGACTAGCGGCACAGATACGCAGTATTTT. Translated, it gives CASSPETSGTDTQYF. Looking up the rest from reference TRBV18 and TRBJ2-3 gives the full variable domain: NAGVMQNPRHLVRRRGQEARLRCSPMKGHSHVYWYRQLPEEGLKFMVYLQKENIIDESGMPKERFSAEFPKEGPSILRIQQVVRGDSAAYFCASSPETSGTDTQYFGPGTRLTVL.

This clonotype came up many times. The chain employs TRBV12-3 or TRBV12-4 and TRBJ2-1, with 9 positions matching TRBD2. Unmatched junction bases numbered 7, after V lost 0 bases and J lost 7 bases. The length of the CDR3 is 16 residues. CDR3: CASSLAASGTGNEQFF. Written as DNA, the CDR3 is TGTGCCAGCAGTTTAGCGGCTAGCGGGACGGGAAATGAGCAGTTCTTC.

J is TRBJ1-5 and V is TRBV12-3 or TRBV12-4; TRBD1 aligns across 8 bases. V gave up 4 bases and J gave up 6 bases; unmatched junction bases: 8. The CDR3 is 15 residues long. The CDR3, as DNA: TGTGCCAGCAGTTCCGCGACAGGGGATATTCAGCCCCAGCATTTT. It specifies CASSSATGDIQPQHF.

In its sample, this clonotype was seen many times. This chain links TRBV6-1 with TRBJ2-7, with TRBD1 identical over 7 bases. V lost 2 bases to trimming and J lost 6 bases; unmatched junction nucleotides: 4. This CDR3 has 13 residues. CDR1 and CDR2 (germline): MNHNS, SASEGT. For the CDR3, the DNA is TGTGCCAGCAGTGAAAATGACAGGGTCGAGCAGTACTTC. This sequence encodes CASSENDRVEQYF.

This chain links TRBV29-1 with TRBJ2-2; D gene unclear. The CDR3 is 11 residues long. Germline V gene lookup returns CDR1 SQVTM and CDR2 ANQGSEA. The V end lost 6 bases, the J end lost 2 bases, and 4 bases lay between the germline ends. CDR3 nucleotides: TGCAGCGTCGTAAACACCGGGGAGCTGTTTTTT. Its translation: CSVVNTGELFF.

V usage is TRBV29-1 and J usage is TRBJ2-5; 7 nucleotides match TRBD2. The junction had 3 bases not matched to a gene; V was cut back by 4 bases and J by 1 base. Germline CDR1 and CDR2: SQVTM and ANQGSEA. This CDR3 region has 13 residues. The CDR3 spells CSVVRTSQETQYF. Here the CDR3 DNA reads TGCAGCGTTGTGAGGACTAGCCAAGAGACCCAGTACTTC.

The CDR3 DNA reads as TGTGCCAGCAGCTTAGAAGGGGGCATGGCTTTCTTT. It yields the protein CASSLEGGMAFF. The chain has TRBV11-2 and TRBJ1-1, with 7 bases identical to TRBD1. Germline V gives CDR1 SGHAT, CDR2 FQNNGV. Losses at the gene ends were 0 bases for V and 11 bases for J; bases not matched to a gene: 3. CDR3 length: 12 amino acids.

This chain joins TRBV27 and TRBJ2-5; D is possibly TRBD2 (6 bases). Trimming removed 2 bases from V and 5 bases from J, with 18 bases in between. The CDR3 runs to 16 residues. Germline CDR1 reads MNHEY; CDR2 reads SMNVEV (reference sequence). The DNA of the CDR3 is TGTGCCAGCAGTTTAAGGTCCTGGACTACCCAGGAGACCCAGTACTTC. Amino acids: CASSLRSWTTQETQYF.

The table lists this clonotype with many counts. The CDR3 sequence is CASTPVGTYEQYF. The CDR3 DNA reads as TGTGCCAGCACCCCCGTGGGGACCTACGAGCAGTACTTC. The J gene is TRBJ2-7, the V gene TRBV27; no definite D call. The V gene lost 7 bases and the J gene lost 2 bases, with 12 bases spanning the gap. Germline assignment: CDR1 MNHEY and CDR2 SMNVEV (reference sequence). The CDR3 length is 13 residues.

This chain joins TRBV18 and TRBJ2-2, with D possibly TRBD1 on 5 matching bases. The V end lost 6 bases, the J end lost 5 bases, and 13 bases lay between the germline ends. The CDR3 contains 14 residues. From germline, CDR1 is KGHSH and CDR2 LQKENI. CDR3 residues: CASSPDSTTGELFF. CDR3 nucleotide sequence: TGTGCCAGCTCTCCCGACAGTACTACCGGGGAGCTGTTTTTT.

This clonotype was detected a few times. The J gene is TRBJ1-1, the V gene TRBV29-1, with no clear D. The CDR3 length is 12 residues. The germline CDR1 and CDR2 sequences are SQVTM and ANQGSEA. V lost 7 bases, J lost 4 bases, and 13 bases lay in between. The chain's CDR3 is CSAPGYGTEAFF. The CDR3 DNA reads as TGCAGCGCACCGGGTTACGGCACTGAAGCTTTCTTT.

This chain uses TRBV2 with TRBJ1-2; D uncertain. CDR1 SNHLY and CDR2 FYNNEI come from the germline V gene. The CDR3 length is 13 residues. V lost 4 bases and J 2 bases, leaving 8 bases between the germline ends. For the CDR3, the DNA is TGTGCCAGCAGTGTCGGGGAGAACTATGGCTACACCTTC. It translates to CASSVGENYGYTF.

In this sample, this clonotype turned up many times. This chain connects TRBV11-2 to TRBJ2-1, with 8 bases identical to TRBD2. V shed 6 bases and J 3 bases; nucleotides not matched to a gene: 10. This CDR3 is built from 16 residues. The V gene's germline CDR1 is SGHAT and CDR2 FQNNGV. CDR3 nucleotide sequence: TGTGCCAGCAGACCTATAGCGGGACCCATCTACAATGAGCAGTTCTTC. This gives the protein CASRPIAGPIYNEQFF.

CDR3 amino acids: CASSHTVEDYGYTF. Written as DNA, the CDR3 is TGTGCCAGCAGCCATACGGTGGAGGACTATGGCTACACCTTC. The gene calls are TRBV3-1 and TRBJ1-2; D gene unclear. Trimming removed 3 bases from V and 3 bases from J, with 11 bases in between. This CDR3 comprises 14 residues. Germline assignment: CDR1 LGHDT and CDR2 YNNKEL (reference sequence).

This clonotype has a handful of counts. The chain has TRBV28 and TRBJ1-3, with a possible D match to TRBD1 (6 bases). The V gene's germline CDR1 is MDHEN and CDR2 SYDVKM. V lost 5 bases and J lost 2, with 19 bases in between. The CDR3 extends over 17 amino acids. In DNA, the CDR3 is TGTGCCAGCAGTACGACGACAGGTGCATCGGCTGGAAACACCATATATTTT. Its translation is CASSTTTGASAGNTIYF.

The chain uses TRBV20-1 and TRBJ2-1, with TRBD1 matching 9 bases. V was pared by 0 bases and J by 8 bases, with 14 bases of the junction left unmatched. Germline assignment: CDR1 DFQATT and CDR2 SNEGSKA (reference sequence). This CDR3 is 17 amino acids long. The CDR3 is CSARDPSDRGKVDEQFF. The DNA for the CDR3 is TGCAGTGCTAGAGATCCGTCAGACAGGGGGAAGGTCGATGAGCAGTTCTTC.

In its sample, this clonotype was seen a few times. The chain combines TRBV5-1 with TRBJ2-7, with 9 bases that match TRBD2. Germline assignment: CDR1 SGHRS and CDR2 YFSETQ. Trimming cost V 1 base and J 2 bases; bases outside gene matches: 4. This CDR3 contains 15 residues. CDR3 DNA sequence: TGCGCCAGCAGCTTGAATAGCGGGAGCCCCTACGAGCAGTACTTC. Translating it yields CASSLNSGSPYEQYF.

This clonotype was recorded many times. The chain is built from TRBV6-1 and TRBJ2-3, with D tentatively TRBD2 (5 bases). V lost 3 bases, J lost 1 base, and 11 bases lay in between. Germline values: CDR1 MNHNS, CDR2 SASEGT. This CDR3 is built from 15 residues. CDR3 loop: CASSEWVSGTDTQYF. CDR3 DNA: TGTGCCAGCAGTGAGTGGGTTAGCGGCACAGATACGCAGTATTTT.

The rearrangement joins TRBV5-1 to TRBJ2-2; the match to TRBD2 covers 10 bases. The V segment lost 2 bases and the J segment 5 bases; nucleotides outside the gene matches: 6. This CDR3 region has 16 residues. The V gene's germline CDR1 is SGHRS and CDR2 YFSETQ. The DNA for the CDR3 is TGCGCCAGCAGCTTCGTAGCGGGAGGCGGTACCGGGGAGCTGTTTTTT. Translating gives CASSFVAGGGTGELFF.

The table lists this clonotype with many counts. V usage is TRBV2 and J usage is TRBJ1-1; 8 nucleotides match TRBD1. The germline gives CDR1 SNHLY, CDR2 FYNNEI. This CDR3 is 13 amino acids long. V shed 10 bases and J 1 base; nucleotides not matched to a gene: 5. This CDR3 is CATEQGENTEAFF. CDR3 sequence (DNA): TGTGCCACAGAACAGGGGGAGAACACTGAAGCTTTCTTT.

The chain combines TRBV11-2 with TRBJ1-4, with D possibly matching TRBD1 (5 bases). Trimming removed 5 bases from V and 5 bases from J, with 12 bases in between. Germline assignment: CDR1 SGHAT and CDR2 FQNNGV. This CDR3 comprises 14 residues. CDR3 loop: CASSLGVRNEKLFF. In DNA, the CDR3 is TGTGCCAGCAGCCTGGGGGTGCGGAATGAAAAACTGTTTTTT.

This sequence joins TRBV20-1 and TRBJ2-5, with D unclear. The CDR3 runs to 10 residues. CDR1 and CDR2 from the germline V gene are DFQATT and SNEGSKA (reference sequence). V gave up 6 bases and J gave up 6 bases, with 8 bases separating them. The CDR3 loop reads CSALLKTQYF. The CDR3 DNA is TGCAGTGCCCTTCTAAAGACCCAGTACTTC.

The rearrangement links TRBV27 to TRBJ1-4; no clear D gene. V lost 5 bases and J lost 6, with 13 bases in between. This CDR3 is built from 14 residues. CDR1 and CDR2 from the germline V gene are MNHEY and SMNVEV (reference sequence). CDR3 DNA: TGTGCCAGCAGTGAAGAGGACGACGATGAAAAACTGTTTTTT. Translating gives CASSEEDDDEKLFF.